The 2 T cell receptor beta chains presented below share a single source sample, sequenced in a study of PD-1 blockade in classical Hodgkin lymphoma (TCRdb year 2020). The protocol used for the library was the immunoSEQ multiplex PCR assay. Held by TCRdb, this immuneACCESS table contains in-frame sequences only and omits some clones. Under half of the omission traces to an unresolved V gene where checked; the cause of the rest is unknown. This sample gives roughly 13,000 clones in total; around 83% of them show up just once. Of the sample, around 25% is held by the ten largest clones. The sample's time point label is to be understood as: cycle 1 day 1 (C1D1), immediately before nivolumab initiation. Relapse after autologous stem cell transplantation had occurred in all trial patients, and cohorts A, B and C were distinguished by prior brentuximab vedotin exposure. The specimen was peripheral blood mononuclear cells (PBMCs), collected at baseline. These receptors were taken from a human donor with classical Hodgkin lymphoma.

The gene calls are TRBV7-8 and TRBJ1-1; D uncertain. There are 13 residues in the CDR3. The V gene's germline CDR1 is SGHVS and CDR2 FQNEAQ. V shed 5 bases and J shed 11 bases, with 18 bases lying between them. The CDR3 DNA reads TGTGCCAGCAGCCTAAATCGTGCCACGGGGGCTTTCTTT. It codes for CASSLNRATGAFF.

V gene TRBV5-4 combines with J gene TRBJ2-2; D is unclear. This CDR3 has 16 amino acids. Germline CDR1 SGHNT, CDR2 YYREEE (reference sequence). V lost 1 base to trimming and J lost 1 base, with 11 bases between them. This CDR3 is CASSLLYGQNTGELFF. Here the CDR3 DNA reads TGTGCCAGCAGCTTGTTGTATGGCCAGAACACCGGGGAGCTGTTTTTT. The variable domain in full, completed from reference TRBV5-4 and TRBJ2-2, reads ETGVTQSPTHLIKTRGQQVTLRCSSQSGHNTVSWYQQALGQGPQFIFQYYREEENGRGNFPPRFSGLQFPNYSSELNVNALELDDSALYLCASSLLYGQNTGELFFGEGSRLTVL.